This T cell receptor beta chain stems from a study of blood T cell repertoires in COVID-19. In the authors' workflow: Reference gene primer amplification gave nucleated cell count estimates. Profiled with immunoSEQ multiplex PCR; TCRdb holds only in-frame clones, not every one. Clone size and V and J calls were adopted from that table, with D and trimming inferred from the DNA. The sample comprises about 72,000 clones, more than 75% of which are singletons, and roughly a tenth rests with the top ten. The CDR3 contains 13 residues. The V gene's germline CDR1 is LNHNV and CDR2 YYDKDF (reference sequence). V gave up 3 bases and J gave up 2 bases, with 4 bases separating them.

The chain uses TRBV15 and TRBJ2-2; D uncertain. This TCR came from a man in his 70s with active or convalescent COVID-19. The sample taken for sequencing was peripheral blood. The CDR3 DNA is TGTGCCACCAGCAGCAGAAACACCGGGGAGCTGTTTTTT. Protein product: CATSSRNTGELFF.